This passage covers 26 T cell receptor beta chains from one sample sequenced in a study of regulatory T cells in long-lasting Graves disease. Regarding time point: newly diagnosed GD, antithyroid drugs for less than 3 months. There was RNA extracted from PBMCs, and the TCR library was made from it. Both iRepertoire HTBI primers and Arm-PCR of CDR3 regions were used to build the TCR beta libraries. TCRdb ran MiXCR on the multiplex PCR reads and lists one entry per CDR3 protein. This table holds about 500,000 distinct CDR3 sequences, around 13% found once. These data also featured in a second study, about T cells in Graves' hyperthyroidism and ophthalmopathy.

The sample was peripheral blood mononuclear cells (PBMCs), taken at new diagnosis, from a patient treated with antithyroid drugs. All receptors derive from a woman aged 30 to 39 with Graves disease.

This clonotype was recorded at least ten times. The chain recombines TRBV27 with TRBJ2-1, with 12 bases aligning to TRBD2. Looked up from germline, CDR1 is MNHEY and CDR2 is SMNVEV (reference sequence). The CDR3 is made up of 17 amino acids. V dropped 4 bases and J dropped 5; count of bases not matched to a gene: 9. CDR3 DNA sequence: TGTGCCAGCAGTTCGTCGTCGTGGACTAGCGGGAACAATGAGCAGTTCTTC. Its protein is CASSSSSWTSGNNEQFF.

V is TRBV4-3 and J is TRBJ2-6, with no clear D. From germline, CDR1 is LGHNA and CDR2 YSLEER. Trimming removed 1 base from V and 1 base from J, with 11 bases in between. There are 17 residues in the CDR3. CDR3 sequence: CASSQAILQSGANVLTF. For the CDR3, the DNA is TGCGCCAGCAGCCAAGCAATCCTACAGTCTGGGGCCAACGTCCTGACTTTC.

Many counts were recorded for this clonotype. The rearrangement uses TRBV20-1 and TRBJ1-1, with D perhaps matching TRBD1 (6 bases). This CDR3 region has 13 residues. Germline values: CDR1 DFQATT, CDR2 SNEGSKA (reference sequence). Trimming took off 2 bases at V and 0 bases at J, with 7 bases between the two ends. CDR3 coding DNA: TGCAGTGCTAGACAGGGGTTGAACACTGAAGCTTTCTTT. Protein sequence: CSARQGLNTEAFF.

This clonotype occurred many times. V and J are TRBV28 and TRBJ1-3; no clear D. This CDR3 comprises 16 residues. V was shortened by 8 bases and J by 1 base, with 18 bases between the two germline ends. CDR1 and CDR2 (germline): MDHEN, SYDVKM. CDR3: CASLTSGRYSGNTIYF. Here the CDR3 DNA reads TGTGCCAGCCTGACCTCGGGCCGTTATTCTGGAAACACCATATATTTT.

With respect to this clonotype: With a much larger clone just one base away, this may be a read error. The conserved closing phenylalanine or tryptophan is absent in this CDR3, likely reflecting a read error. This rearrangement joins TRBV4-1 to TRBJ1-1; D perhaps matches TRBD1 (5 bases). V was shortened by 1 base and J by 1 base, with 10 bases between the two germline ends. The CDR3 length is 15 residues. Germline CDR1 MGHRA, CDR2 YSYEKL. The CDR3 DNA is TGCGCCAGCAGCCAAGGGTATCAGGGGAACACTGAAGCTTTCTCT. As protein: CASSQGYQGNTEAFS.

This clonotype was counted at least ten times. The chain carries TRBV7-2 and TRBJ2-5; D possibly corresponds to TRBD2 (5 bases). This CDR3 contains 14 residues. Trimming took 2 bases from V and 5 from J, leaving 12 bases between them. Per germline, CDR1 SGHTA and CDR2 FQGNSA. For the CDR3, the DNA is TGTGCCAGCAGCTTATATAGGAGCGGCGAGACCCAGTACTTC. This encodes CASSLYRSGETQYF.

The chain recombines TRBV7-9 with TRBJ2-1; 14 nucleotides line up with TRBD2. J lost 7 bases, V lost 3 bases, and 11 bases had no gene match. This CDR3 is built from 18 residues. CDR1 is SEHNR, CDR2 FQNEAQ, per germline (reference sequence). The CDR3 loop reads CASSFTQGLAGDWNEQFF. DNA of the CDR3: TGTGCCAGCAGCTTTACTCAGGGACTAGCGGGAGACTGGAATGAGCAGTTCTTC.

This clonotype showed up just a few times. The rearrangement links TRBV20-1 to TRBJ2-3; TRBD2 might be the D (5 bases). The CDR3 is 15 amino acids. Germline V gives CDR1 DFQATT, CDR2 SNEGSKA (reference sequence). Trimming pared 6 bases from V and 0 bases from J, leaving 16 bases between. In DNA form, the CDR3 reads TGCAGTGCCACGGTGAGGACTCGAAGCACAGATACGCAGTATTTT. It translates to CSATVRTRSTDTQYF.

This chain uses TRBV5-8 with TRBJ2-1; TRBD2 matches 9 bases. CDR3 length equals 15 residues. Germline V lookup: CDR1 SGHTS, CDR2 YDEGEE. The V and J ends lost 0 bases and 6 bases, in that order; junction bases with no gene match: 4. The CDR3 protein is CASSLGLADFNEQFF. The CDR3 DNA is TGTGCCAGCAGCTTGGGACTAGCGGACTTCAATGAGCAGTTCTTC.

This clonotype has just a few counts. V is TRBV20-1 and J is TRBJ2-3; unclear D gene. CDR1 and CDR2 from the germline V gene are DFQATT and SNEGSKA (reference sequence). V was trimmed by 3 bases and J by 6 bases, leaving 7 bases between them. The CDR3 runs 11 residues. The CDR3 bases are TGCAGTGCTAGTGCCCCCGATACGCAGTATTTT. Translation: CSASAPDTQYF.

CDR3 coding DNA: TGTGCCAGCAGTTTACAGCTTCAGGGCTTTCCACATTTT. Translating gives CASSLQLQGFPHF. The chain carries TRBV12-3 or TRBV12-4 and TRBJ1-5, with D possibly TRBD1 on 5 matching bases. Deletions cut 2 bases from V and 16 bases from J, with 18 bases between. The CDR3 loop spans 13 amino acids.

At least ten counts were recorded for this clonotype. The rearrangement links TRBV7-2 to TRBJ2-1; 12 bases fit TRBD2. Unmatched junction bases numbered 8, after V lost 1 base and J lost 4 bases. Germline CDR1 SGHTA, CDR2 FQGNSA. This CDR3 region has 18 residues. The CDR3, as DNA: TGTGCCAGCAGCTTAGGGTGGACGACTAGCGGGAGTTACAATGAGCAGTTCTTC. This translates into CASSLGWTTSGSYNEQFF.

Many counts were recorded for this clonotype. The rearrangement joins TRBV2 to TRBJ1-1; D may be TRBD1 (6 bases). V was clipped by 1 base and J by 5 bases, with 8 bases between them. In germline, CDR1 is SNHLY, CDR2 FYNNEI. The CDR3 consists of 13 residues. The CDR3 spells CASSEDRETEAFF. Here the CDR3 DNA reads TGTGCCAGCAGTGAAGACAGGGAAACTGAAGCTTTCTTT.

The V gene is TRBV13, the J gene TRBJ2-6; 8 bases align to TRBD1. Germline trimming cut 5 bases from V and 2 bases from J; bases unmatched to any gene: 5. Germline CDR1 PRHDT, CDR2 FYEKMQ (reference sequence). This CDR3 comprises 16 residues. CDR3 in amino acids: CASSPNRGTGANVLTF. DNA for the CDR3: TGTGCCAGCAGCCCCAACAGGGGGACTGGGGCCAACGTCCTGACTTTC.

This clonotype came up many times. This CDR3 is CASSPFRNTGELFF. CDR3 sequence (DNA): TGTGCCAGCTCACCTTTCCGGAACACCGGGGAGCTGTTTTTT. This chain uses TRBV18 with TRBJ2-2, with D unclear. V lost 3 bases and J lost 1, with 6 bases in between. The germline V gene has CDR1 KGHSH and CDR2 LQKENI. The CDR3 has 14 residues.

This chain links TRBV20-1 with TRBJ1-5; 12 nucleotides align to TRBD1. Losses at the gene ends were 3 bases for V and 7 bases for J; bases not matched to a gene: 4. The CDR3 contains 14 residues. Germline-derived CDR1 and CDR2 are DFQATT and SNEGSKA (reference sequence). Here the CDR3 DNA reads TGCAGTGCTAGGGGGACAGGGGGCCGGCAGCCCCAGCATTTT. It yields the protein CSARGTGGRQPQHF.

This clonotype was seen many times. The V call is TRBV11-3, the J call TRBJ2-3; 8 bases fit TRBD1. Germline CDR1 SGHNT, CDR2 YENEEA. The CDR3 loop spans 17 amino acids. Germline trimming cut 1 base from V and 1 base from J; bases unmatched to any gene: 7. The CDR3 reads CASSLGVQGDGTDTQYF. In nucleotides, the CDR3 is TGTGCCAGCAGCTTAGGGGTACAGGGGGACGGCACAGATACGCAGTATTTT.

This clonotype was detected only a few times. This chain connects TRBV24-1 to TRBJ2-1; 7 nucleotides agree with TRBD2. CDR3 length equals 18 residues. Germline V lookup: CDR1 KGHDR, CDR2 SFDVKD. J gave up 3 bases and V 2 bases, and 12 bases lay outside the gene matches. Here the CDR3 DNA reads TGTGCCACCAGTGATTCGTTGTTTAAGCGGGGCATCTACAATGAGCAGTTCTTC. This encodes CATSDSLFKRGIYNEQFF.

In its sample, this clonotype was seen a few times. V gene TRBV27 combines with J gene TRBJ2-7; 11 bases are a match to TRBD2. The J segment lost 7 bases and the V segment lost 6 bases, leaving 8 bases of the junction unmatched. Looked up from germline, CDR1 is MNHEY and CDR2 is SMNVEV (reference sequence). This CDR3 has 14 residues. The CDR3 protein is CASRGIAGGGEQYF. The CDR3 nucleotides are TGTGCCAGCAGAGGGATAGCGGGAGGGGGTGAGCAGTACTTC.

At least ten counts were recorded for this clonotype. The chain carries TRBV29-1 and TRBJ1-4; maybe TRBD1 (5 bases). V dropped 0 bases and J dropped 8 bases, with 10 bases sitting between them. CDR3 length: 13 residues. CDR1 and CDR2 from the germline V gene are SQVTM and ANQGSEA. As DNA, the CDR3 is TGCAGCGTTGAAGACAGGAACAGGGAAAAACTGTTTTTT. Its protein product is CSVEDRNREKLFF.

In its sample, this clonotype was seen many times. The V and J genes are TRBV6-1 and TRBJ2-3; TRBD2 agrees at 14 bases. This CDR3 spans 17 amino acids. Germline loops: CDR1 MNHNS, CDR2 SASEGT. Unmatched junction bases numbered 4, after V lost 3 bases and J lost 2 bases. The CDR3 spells CASSDAGLAGATDTQYF. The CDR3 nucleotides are TGTGCCAGCAGTGACGCGGGACTAGCGGGAGCCACAGATACGCAGTATTTT.

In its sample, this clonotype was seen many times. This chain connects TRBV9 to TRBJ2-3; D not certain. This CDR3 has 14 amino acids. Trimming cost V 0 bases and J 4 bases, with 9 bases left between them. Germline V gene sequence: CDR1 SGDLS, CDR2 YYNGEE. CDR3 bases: TGTGCCAGCAGCGTAGTCGGAAGCTCAGATACGCAGTATTTT. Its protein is CASSVVGSSDTQYF.

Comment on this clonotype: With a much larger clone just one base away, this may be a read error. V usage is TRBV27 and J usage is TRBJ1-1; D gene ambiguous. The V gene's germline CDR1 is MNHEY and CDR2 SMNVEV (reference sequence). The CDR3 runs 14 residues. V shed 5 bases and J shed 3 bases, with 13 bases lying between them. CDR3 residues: CASSPFDTYTEAFF. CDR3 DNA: TGTGCCAGCAGTCCCTTTGATACGTACACTGAAGCTTTCTTT.

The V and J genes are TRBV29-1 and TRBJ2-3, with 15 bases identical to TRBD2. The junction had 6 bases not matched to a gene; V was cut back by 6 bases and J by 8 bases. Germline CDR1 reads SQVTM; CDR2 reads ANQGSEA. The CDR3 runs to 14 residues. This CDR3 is CSVAGLAGGSTQYF. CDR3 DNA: TGCAGCGTGGCCGGACTAGCGGGAGGGTCTACGCAGTATTTT.

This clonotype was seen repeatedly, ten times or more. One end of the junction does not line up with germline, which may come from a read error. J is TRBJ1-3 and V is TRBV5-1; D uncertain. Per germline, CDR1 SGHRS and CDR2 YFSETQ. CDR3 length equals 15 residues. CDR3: CASSLEPSSGNTIYF. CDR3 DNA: TGTGCCAGCAGCTTAGAGCCAAGCTCTGGAAACACCATATATTTT.

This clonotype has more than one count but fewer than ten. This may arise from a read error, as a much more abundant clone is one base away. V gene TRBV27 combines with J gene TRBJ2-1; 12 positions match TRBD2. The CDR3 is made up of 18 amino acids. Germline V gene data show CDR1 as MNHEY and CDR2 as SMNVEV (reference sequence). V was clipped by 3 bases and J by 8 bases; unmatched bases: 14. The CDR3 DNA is TGTGCCAGCAGTTTTCAACCCAGGACTAGCGGGAATAGGGATGAGCAGTTCTTC. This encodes CASSFQPRTSGNRDEQFF.